These 3 T cell receptor beta chains were sequenced from one sample in a study of shared clonotypes between healthy human individuals. Profiling relied on immunoSEQ multiplex PCR, and the TCRdb table lists in-frame clones only, not all of them. The sample contains 2,500,000 or so clones, roughly nine tenths of which appear only once. Sequencing was carried out using naive CD4+ T cells sorted from blood. The sample's subset: CD45RA+ positively selected. These receptors were collected from a man younger than 35 in good health.

Regarding this clone: The identical CDR3 is also encoded by other nucleotide sequences in the sample. The chain employs TRBV2 and TRBJ1-3; a possible D gene is TRBD1 (5 bases). V was clipped by 8 bases and J by 0 bases, with 11 bases between them. The CDR3 contains 14 residues. From germline, CDR1 is SNHLY and CDR2 FYNNEI. CDR3 coding DNA: TGTGCCAGCCGCCCCGGGGGCTCTGGAAACACCATATATTTT. The encoded protein is CASRPGGSGNTIYF.

This clone was recorded once. The rearrangement links TRBV28 to TRBJ1-2; 8 bases map to TRBD1. V lost 8 bases to trimming and J lost 4 bases; unmatched junction nucleotides: 9. CDR3 size: 14 residues. Germline CDR1 MDHEN, CDR2 SYDVKM. The CDR3 loop reads CASSTTTGGYGYTF. The CDR3 DNA is TGTGCCAGCTCGACCACAACAGGGGGCTATGGCTACACCTTC.

The table lists this clone with a count of one. The identical CDR3 is also encoded by other nucleotide sequences in the sample. The chain links TRBV6-5 to TRBJ1-2; TRBD1 agrees at 8 bases. This CDR3 region has 15 residues. J lost 8 bases, V lost 1 base, and 9 bases had no gene match. The V gene's germline CDR1 is MNHEY and CDR2 SVGAGI. The CDR3 spells CASSYLVQGAGGYTF. The CDR3 bases are TGTGCCAGCAGTTACTTGGTCCAGGGGGCAGGCGGCTACACCTTC.